This TCR beta chain was profiled in a study of shared clonotypes between healthy human individuals. CD4+ cell separation produced CD45RA+ naive and CD45RA-negative memory subsets. The CDR3 has 15 residues. CDR1 is SNHLY and CDR2 is FYNNEI in the germline V gene. J lost 2 bases, V lost 5 bases, and 2 bases had no gene match. Note on this clone: The antigen is not known. The same CDR3 also results from other DNA sequences found in this sample.

Study-wide findings and caveats: Expectations were that clonotype sharing among donors would be affected by sequencing depth. With few donors, the genetic and exposure-history diversity represented was limited.

Some clones are missing from TCRdb's copy, which holds only in-frame ones; the method was immunoSEQ multiplex PCR. Among 2 million to 2.5 million clones listed, around 95% were seen once. The sequence was obtained from a man between 18 and 29 years old in good health. The chain combines TRBV2 with TRBJ1-5; 11 bases are shared with TRBD1. Sequences were obtained from naive CD4+ T cells sorted from blood. Specified subset: CD45RA+ positively selected. The CDR3 region is CASSPGQGGNQPQHF. CDR3 sequence (DNA): TGTGCCAGCAGTCCGGGACAGGGGGGCAATCAGCCCCAGCATTTT. The full variable domain, with the rest looked up from reference TRBV2 and TRBJ1-5, is EPEVTQTPSHQVTQMGQEVILRCVPISNHLYFYWYRQILGQKVEFLVSFYNNEISEKSEIFDDQFSVERPDGSNFTLKIRSTKLEDSAMYFCASSPGQGGNQPQHFGDGTRLSIL.